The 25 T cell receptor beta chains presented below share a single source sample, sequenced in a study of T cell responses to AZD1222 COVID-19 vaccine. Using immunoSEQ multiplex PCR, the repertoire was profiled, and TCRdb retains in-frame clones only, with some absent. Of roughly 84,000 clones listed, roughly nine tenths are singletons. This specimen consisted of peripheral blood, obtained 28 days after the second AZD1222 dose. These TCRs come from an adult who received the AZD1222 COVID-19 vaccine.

Here the CDR3 reads CASSLIGGAVETQYF. The CDR3 nucleotides read TGTGCCAGCAGCTTGATTGGGGGGGCTGTGGAGACCCAGTACTTC. The chain uses TRBV7-3 and TRBJ2-5, with D possibly matching TRBD2 (7 bases). This CDR3 contains 15 residues. V gave up 3 bases and J gave up 5 bases, with 16 bases separating them. Germline values: CDR1 SGHTA, CDR2 FQGTGA.

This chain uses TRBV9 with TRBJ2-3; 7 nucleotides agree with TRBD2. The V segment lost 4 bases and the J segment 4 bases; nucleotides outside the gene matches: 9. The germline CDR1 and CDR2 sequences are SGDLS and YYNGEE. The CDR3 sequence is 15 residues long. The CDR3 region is CASSLGAGEADTQYF. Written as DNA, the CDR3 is TGTGCCAGCAGCCTAGGGGCGGGGGAGGCAGATACGCAGTATTTT.

The CDR3 loop is CASSVAGGYWNEQFF. The CDR3 DNA follows: TGTGCCAGCAGCGTAGCAGGGGGCTATTGGAATGAGCAGTTCTTC. The chain is built from TRBV9 and TRBJ2-1; TRBD1 matches at 8 bases. V trimming: 0 bases; J trimming: 7 bases; junction bases outside the gene matches: 6. In germline, CDR1 is SGDLS, CDR2 YYNGEE. The CDR3 runs to 15 residues. Full variable domain (remainder filled in from reference TRBV9 and TRBJ2-1): DSGVTQTPKHLITATGQRVTLRCSPRSGDLSVYWYQQSLDQGLQFLIQYYNGEERAKGNILERFSAQQFPDLHSELNLSSLELGDSALYFCASSVAGGYWNEQFFGPGTRLTVL.

CDR3 nucleotide sequence: TGTGCCACCAGCAGCGGAGGGAAGGTCAATCAGCCCCAGCATTTT. Translating gives CATSSGGKVNQPQHF. The chain carries TRBV15 and TRBJ1-5, with D unresolved. This CDR3 has 15 amino acids. Deletions cut 3 bases from V and 3 bases from J, with 12 bases between. Germline V gene sequence: CDR1 LNHNV, CDR2 YYDKDF (reference sequence).

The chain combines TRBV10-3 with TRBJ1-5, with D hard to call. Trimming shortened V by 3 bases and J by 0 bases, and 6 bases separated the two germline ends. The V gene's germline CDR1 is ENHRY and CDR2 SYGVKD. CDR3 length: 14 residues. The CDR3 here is CAISEAHSNQPQHF. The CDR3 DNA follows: TGTGCCATCAGTGAAGCCCATAGCAATCAGCCCCAGCATTTT.

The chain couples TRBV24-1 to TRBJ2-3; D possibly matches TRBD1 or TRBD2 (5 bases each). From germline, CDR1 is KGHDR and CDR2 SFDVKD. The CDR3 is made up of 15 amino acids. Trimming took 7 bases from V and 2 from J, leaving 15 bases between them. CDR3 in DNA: TGTGCCACCAGATCGGGTGGGGGTAACACAGATACGCAGTATTTT. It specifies CATRSGGGNTDTQYF.

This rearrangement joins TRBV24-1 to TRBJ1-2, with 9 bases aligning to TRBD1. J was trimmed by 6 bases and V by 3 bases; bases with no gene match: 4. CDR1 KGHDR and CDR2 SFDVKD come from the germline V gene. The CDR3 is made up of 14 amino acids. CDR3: CATSDDRGTDGYTF. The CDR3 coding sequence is TGTGCCACCAGTGATGACAGGGGGACGGATGGCTACACCTTC.

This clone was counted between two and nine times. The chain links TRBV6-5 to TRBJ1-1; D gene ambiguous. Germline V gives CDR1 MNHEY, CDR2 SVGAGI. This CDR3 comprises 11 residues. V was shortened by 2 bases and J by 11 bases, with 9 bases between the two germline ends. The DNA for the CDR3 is TGTGCCAGCAGTTACCTCGGGATGGCTTTCTTT. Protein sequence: CASSYLGMAFF.

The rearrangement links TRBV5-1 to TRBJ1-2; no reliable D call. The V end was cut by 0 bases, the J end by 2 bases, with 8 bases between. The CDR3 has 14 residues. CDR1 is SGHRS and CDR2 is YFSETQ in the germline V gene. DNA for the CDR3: TGCGCCAGCAGCTTGGCGTCGGGGAACTATGGCTACACCTTC. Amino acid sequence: CASSLASGNYGYTF.

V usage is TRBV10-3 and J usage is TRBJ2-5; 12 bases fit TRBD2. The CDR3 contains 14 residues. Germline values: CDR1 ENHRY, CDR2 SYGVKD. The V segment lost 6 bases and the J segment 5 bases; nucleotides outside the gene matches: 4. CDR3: CAIRPGTSGETQYF. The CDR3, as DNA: TGTGCCATCAGACCCGGGACTAGCGGGGAGACCCAGTACTTC.

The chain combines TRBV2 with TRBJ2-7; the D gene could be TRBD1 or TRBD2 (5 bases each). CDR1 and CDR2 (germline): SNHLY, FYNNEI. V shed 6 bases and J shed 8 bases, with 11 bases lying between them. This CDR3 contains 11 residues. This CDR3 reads CASREDIKQYF. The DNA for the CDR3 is TGTGCCAGCAGGGAGGACATTAAGCAGTACTTC.

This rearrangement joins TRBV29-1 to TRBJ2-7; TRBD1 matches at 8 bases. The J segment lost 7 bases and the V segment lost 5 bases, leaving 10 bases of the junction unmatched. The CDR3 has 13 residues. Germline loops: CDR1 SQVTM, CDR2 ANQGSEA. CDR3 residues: CSVHGQGAREQYF. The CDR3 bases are TGCAGCGTTCACGGGCAGGGGGCGAGGGAGCAGTACTTC.

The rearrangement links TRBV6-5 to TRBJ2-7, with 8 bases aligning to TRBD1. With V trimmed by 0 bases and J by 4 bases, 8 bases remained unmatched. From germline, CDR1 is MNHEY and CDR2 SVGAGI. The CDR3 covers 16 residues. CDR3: CASSYSRGRGLYEQYF. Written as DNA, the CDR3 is TGTGCCAGCAGTTACTCTAGGGGCAGGGGGCTATACGAGCAGTACTTC.

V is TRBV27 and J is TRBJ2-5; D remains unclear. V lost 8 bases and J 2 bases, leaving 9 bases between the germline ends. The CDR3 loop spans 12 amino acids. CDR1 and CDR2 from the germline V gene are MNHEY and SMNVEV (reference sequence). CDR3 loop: CASRTRQETQYF. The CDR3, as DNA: TGTGCCAGCCGAACCAGACAAGAGACCCAGTACTTC.

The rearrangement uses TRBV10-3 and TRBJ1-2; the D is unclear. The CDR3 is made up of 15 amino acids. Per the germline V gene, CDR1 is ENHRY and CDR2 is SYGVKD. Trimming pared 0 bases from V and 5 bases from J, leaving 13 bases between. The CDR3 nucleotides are TGTGCCATCAGTGAGTCTTGGTCGGGCACGTATGGCTACACCTTC. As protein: CAISESWSGTYGYTF.

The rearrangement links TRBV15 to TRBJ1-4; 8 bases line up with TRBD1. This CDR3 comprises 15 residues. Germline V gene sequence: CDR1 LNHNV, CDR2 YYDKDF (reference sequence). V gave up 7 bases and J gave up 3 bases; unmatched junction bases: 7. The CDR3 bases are TGTGCCACCATTTCCCAGGGGGCGGCTAATGAAAAACTGTTTTTT. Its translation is CATISQGAANEKLFF.

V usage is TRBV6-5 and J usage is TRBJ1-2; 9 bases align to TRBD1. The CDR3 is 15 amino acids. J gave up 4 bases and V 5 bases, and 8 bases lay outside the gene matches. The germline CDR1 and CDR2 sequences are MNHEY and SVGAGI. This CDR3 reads CASSRTGGSSYGYTF. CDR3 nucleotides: TGTGCCAGCAGTCGAACAGGGGGCTCATCCTATGGCTACACCTTC.

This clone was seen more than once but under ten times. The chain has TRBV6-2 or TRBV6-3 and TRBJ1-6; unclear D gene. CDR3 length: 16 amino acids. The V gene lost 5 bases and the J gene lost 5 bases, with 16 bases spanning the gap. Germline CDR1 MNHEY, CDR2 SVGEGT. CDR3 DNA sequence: TGTGCCAGCAGTCCCGGAGGGCCACGCAATAATTCACCCCTCCACTTT. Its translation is CASSPGGPRNNSPLHF.

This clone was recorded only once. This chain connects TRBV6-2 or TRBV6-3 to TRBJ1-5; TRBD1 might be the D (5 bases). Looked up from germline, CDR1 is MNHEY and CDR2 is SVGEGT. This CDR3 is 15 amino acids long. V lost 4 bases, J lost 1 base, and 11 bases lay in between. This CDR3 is CASSWGYDSNQPQHF. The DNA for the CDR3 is TGTGCCAGCAGTTGGGGGTATGACAGCAATCAGCCCCAGCATTTT.

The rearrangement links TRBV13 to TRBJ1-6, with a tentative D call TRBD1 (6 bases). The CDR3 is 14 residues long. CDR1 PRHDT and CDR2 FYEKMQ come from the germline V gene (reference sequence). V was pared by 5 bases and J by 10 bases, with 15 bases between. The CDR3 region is CASSQDRGASPLHF. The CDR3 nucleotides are TGTGCCAGCAGCCAAGACCGGGGGGCATCACCCCTCCACTTT.

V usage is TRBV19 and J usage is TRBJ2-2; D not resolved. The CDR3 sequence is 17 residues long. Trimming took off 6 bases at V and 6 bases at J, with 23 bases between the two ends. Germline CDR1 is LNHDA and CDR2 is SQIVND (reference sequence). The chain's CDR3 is CASRTDVTIPKAGELFF. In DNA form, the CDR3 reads TGTGCCAGTAGAACGGACGTAACAATTCCGAAGGCCGGGGAGCTGTTTTTT. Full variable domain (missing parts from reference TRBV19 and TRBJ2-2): DGGITQSPKYLFRKEGQNVTLSCEQNLNHDAMYWYRQDPGQGLRLIYYSQIVNDFQKGDIAEGYSVSREKKESFPLTVTSAQKNPTAFYLCASRTDVTIPKAGELFFGEGSRLTVL.

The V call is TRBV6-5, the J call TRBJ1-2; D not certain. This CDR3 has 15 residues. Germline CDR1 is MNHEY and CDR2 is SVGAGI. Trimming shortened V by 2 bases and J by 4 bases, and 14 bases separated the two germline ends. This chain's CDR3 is CASSYDLGSSYGYTF. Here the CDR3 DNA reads TGTGCCAGCAGTTACGATCTGGGATCTTCCTATGGCTACACCTTC.

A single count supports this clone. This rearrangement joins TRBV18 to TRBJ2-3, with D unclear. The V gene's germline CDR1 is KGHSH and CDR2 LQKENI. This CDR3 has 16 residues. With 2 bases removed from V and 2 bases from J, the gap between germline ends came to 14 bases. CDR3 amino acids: CASSPISGGVTDTQYF. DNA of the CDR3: TGTGCCAGCTCACCAATTAGTGGCGGTGTCACAGATACGCAGTATTTT.

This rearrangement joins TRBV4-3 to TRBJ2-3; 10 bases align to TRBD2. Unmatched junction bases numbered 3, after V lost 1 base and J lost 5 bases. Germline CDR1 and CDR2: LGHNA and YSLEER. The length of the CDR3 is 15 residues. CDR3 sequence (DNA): TGCGCCAGCAGCCAAGGGGCTAGCGGGGGAGATACGCAGTATTTT. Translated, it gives CASSQGASGGDTQYF.

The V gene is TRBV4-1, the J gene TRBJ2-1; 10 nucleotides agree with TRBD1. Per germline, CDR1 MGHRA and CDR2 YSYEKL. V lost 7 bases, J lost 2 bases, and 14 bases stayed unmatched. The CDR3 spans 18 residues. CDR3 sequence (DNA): TGCGCCAGCACCTGGCGACAGGGGGCTAGTAAGACCTACAATGAGCAGTTCTTC. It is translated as CASTWRQGASKTYNEQFF.